The 30 T cell receptor beta chains given below trace back to one sample, sequenced in a study of blood T cell repertoires in COVID-19. Data came from immunoSEQ multiplex PCR; TCRdb stores just in-frame clones and leaves some out. This sample has more than 200,000 clones, with 75% to 90% found just once. The sequenced sample consisted of peripheral blood. The receptors were gathered from a man aged 30-40 years with active or convalescent COVID-19.

CDR3 sequence: CSVNPNRGGNIQYF. DNA of the CDR3: TGCAGCGTTAATCCAAACAGGGGGGGAAACATTCAGTACTTC. The V gene is TRBV29-1, the J gene TRBJ2-4, with a possible D match to TRBD1 (8 bases). V shed 5 bases and J shed 6 bases, with 17 bases lying between them. Looked up from germline, CDR1 is SQVTM and CDR2 is ANQGSEA. CDR3 length equals 14 residues.

This chain connects TRBV5-4 to TRBJ1-1, with TRBD1 matching 11 bases. The V gene end was trimmed by 4 bases and the J gene end by 0 bases; junction bases not matched to a gene: 5. CDR1 is SGHNT and CDR2 is YYREEE in the germline V gene (reference sequence). CDR3 length: 16 amino acids. The CDR3 nucleotides read TGTGCCAGCAGCCCCGGACAGGGGGCTCTGAACACTGAAGCTTTCTTT. Its protein product is CASSPGQGALNTEAFF.

The chain carries TRBV3-1 (or the pseudogene TRBV3-2) and TRBJ2-5; D perhaps matches TRBD1 (5 bases). The CDR3 consists of 15 residues. V lost 0 bases to trimming and J lost 3 bases, with 11 bases between them. The V gene's germline CDR1 is LGHDT and CDR2 YNNKEL (reference sequence). CDR3 loop: CASSQDARAEETQYF. CDR3 DNA sequence: TGTGCCAGCAGCCAAGACGCCAGGGCCGAAGAGACCCAGTACTTC.

The sample holds one count of this clone. This chain joins TRBV18 and TRBJ1-2, with 11 bases lining up with TRBD1. Trimming cost V 5 bases and J 3 bases; bases outside gene matches: 5. Germline CDR1 and CDR2: KGHSH and LQKENI. The CDR3 length is 15 residues. CDR3 amino acids: CASSTDRGLHYGYTF. CDR3 sequence (DNA): TGTGCCAGCTCAACGGACAGGGGGCTCCACTATGGCTACACCTTC.

This clone appeared a single time. V usage is TRBV19 and J usage is TRBJ2-1; D not certain. Germline V lookup: CDR1 LNHDA, CDR2 SQIVND (reference sequence). The CDR3 runs to 15 residues. V lost 1 base and J lost 7, with 14 bases in between. CDR3 DNA: TGTGCCAGTAGTATAGGTGACTCTCTTGGTAATGAGCAGTTCTTC. Translating it yields CASSIGDSLGNEQFF.

The genes are TRBV7-2 and TRBJ2-5, with 10 positions matching TRBD2. Germline V gene sequence: CDR1 SGHTA, CDR2 FQGNSA. This CDR3 comprises 17 residues. The V and J ends lost 5 bases and 6 bases, in that order; junction bases with no gene match: 15. This CDR3 is CASSMAPTAGGPKTQYF. The DNA for the CDR3 is TGTGCCAGCAGCATGGCCCCGACAGCGGGGGGGCCAAAGACCCAGTACTTC.

J is TRBJ1-3 and V is TRBV20-1, with 9 bases that match TRBD1. Unmatched junction bases numbered 11, after V lost 5 bases and J lost 0 bases. Germline assignment: CDR1 DFQATT and CDR2 SNEGSKA (reference sequence). CDR3 length: 17 residues. This CDR3 is CSARDRGESYSGNTIYF. The CDR3 region has the DNA TGCAGTGCTCGTGACAGGGGGGAAAGTTACTCTGGAAACACCATATATTTT.

This clone was seen once. V gene TRBV5-1 combines with J gene TRBJ1-3, with TRBD1 as a possible D gene (6 bases). The CDR3 runs 14 residues. The V end was cut by 4 bases, the J end by 6 bases, with 14 bases between. CDR1 is SGHRS and CDR2 is YFSETQ in the germline V gene. The CDR3 spells CASSLGQPQNTIYF. As DNA, the CDR3 is TGCGCCAGCAGCCTAGGACAGCCTCAAAACACCATATATTTT.

The CDR3 reads CASRLSGGTEAFF. The CDR3 DNA reads TGCGCCAGCAGACTCTCCGGGGGGACTGAAGCTTTCTTT. This sequence joins TRBV5-1 and TRBJ1-1, with D tentatively TRBD1 (5 bases). Germline V gives CDR1 SGHRS, CDR2 YFSETQ. The CDR3 has 13 residues. Trimming shortened V by 5 bases and J by 5 bases, and 13 bases separated the two germline ends.

The chain uses TRBV19 and TRBJ2-1, with 9 bases identical to TRBD1. This CDR3 has 14 residues. Germline CDR1 and CDR2: LNHDA and SQIVND (reference sequence). The V segment lost 4 bases and the J segment 6 bases; nucleotides outside the gene matches: 4. The CDR3 DNA sequence: TGTGCCAGTAGTACCTCGGACAGGGGCAATGAGCAGTTCTTC. This translates into CASSTSDRGNEQFF.

The J gene is TRBJ1-2, the V gene TRBV27; no clear D gene. V lost 5 bases to trimming and J lost 6 bases, with 16 bases between them. The germline CDR1 and CDR2 sequences are MNHEY and SMNVEV (reference sequence). The CDR3 is 14 amino acids. The CDR3 loop is CASSNRPGGHGYTF. Written as DNA, the CDR3 is TGTGCCAGCAGTAACCGGCCAGGTGGTCATGGCTACACCTTC.

The chain carries TRBV5-1 and TRBJ1-3, with a tentative D call TRBD1 (6 bases). The CDR3 covers 15 residues. With 2 bases removed from V and 3 bases from J, the gap between germline ends came to 12 bases. Germline assignment: CDR1 SGHRS and CDR2 YFSETQ. The CDR3 is CASSFVGAGGNTIYF. The CDR3 DNA reads as TGCGCCAGCAGCTTTGTGGGGGCTGGTGGAAACACCATATATTTT.

The chain recombines TRBV7-9 with TRBJ2-7; tentatively, D is TRBD2 (6 bases). V was clipped by 5 bases and J by 2 bases, with 22 bases between them. This CDR3 contains 17 residues. Germline lookup yields CDR1 SEHNR and CDR2 FQNEAQ (reference sequence). CDR3 loop: CASSGPGEAYNPYEQYF. The CDR3 DNA sequence: TGTGCCAGCAGCGGACCCGGGGAGGCCTACAACCCCTACGAGCAGTACTTC.

The rearrangement joins TRBV6-5 to TRBJ1-5; D remains unclear. This CDR3 is built from 13 residues. With 6 bases removed from V and 5 bases from J, the gap between germline ends came to 11 bases. The germline V gene has CDR1 MNHEY and CDR2 SVGAGI. Here the CDR3 reads CASRPVQYQPQHF. The CDR3 bases are TGTGCCAGCAGACCCGTCCAGTATCAGCCCCAGCATTTT.

The V and J genes are TRBV3-1 (or the pseudogene TRBV3-2) and TRBJ2-1; TRBD2 agrees at 7 bases. Germline V gives CDR1 LGHDT, CDR2 YNNKEL (reference sequence). The CDR3 totals 17 residues. V shed 3 bases and J 5 bases; nucleotides not matched to a gene: 13. CDR3 loop: CASSQVLPGGSNNEQFF. Here the CDR3 DNA reads TGTGCCAGCAGCCAGGTTCTCCCGGGGGGATCCAACAATGAGCAGTTCTTC.

The chain has TRBV19 and TRBJ1-2; weak D call: TRBD1 (6 bases). The V end was cut by 4 bases, the J end by 3 bases, with 12 bases between. The CDR3 runs to 14 residues. The germline CDR1 and CDR2 sequences are LNHDA and SQIVND (reference sequence). The CDR3 nucleotides read TGTGCCAGTAGTACACAGGGTTGGGACTATGGCTACACCTTC. Translating it yields CASSTQGWDYGYTF.

This chain connects TRBV4-1 to TRBJ1-1; tentatively, D is TRBD1 (5 bases). Trimming removed 3 bases from V and 1 base from J, with 12 bases in between. CDR3 length: 15 amino acids. Germline CDR1 and CDR2: MGHRA and YSYEKL. The CDR3 reads CASSQVTTANTEAFF. For the CDR3, the DNA is TGCGCCAGCAGCCAGGTAACGACAGCGAACACTGAAGCTTTCTTT.

The chain joins TRBV3-1 (or the pseudogene TRBV3-2) to TRBJ2-3; 10 nucleotides agree with TRBD1. CDR1 LGHDT and CDR2 YNNKEL come from the germline V gene (reference sequence). This CDR3 spans 16 amino acids. Trimming at V came to 3 bases and at J to 5 bases, leaving 8 bases not matched to a gene. The CDR3 sequence: CASSHDGTGDGDTQYF. In nucleotides, the CDR3 is TGTGCCAGCAGCCACGATGGGACAGGGGACGGAGATACGCAGTATTTT.

The chain carries TRBV4-1 and TRBJ2-2; 12 nucleotides line up with TRBD2. Germline assignment: CDR1 MGHRA and CDR2 YSYEKL. Trimming took 4 bases from V and 5 from J; bases not matched to a gene: 8. This CDR3 is 17 amino acids long. The CDR3 sequence is CASSPRTSGVGTGELFF. The CDR3, as DNA: TGCGCCAGCAGCCCAAGGACTAGCGGGGTAGGGACCGGGGAGCTGTTTTTT.

The chain recombines TRBV7-9 with TRBJ2-3, with 11 bases matching TRBD2. Germline V gene lookup returns CDR1 SEHNR and CDR2 FQNEAQ (reference sequence). This CDR3 has 16 amino acids. Unmatched junction bases numbered 5, after V lost 5 bases and J lost 1 base. This CDR3 is CASSLISGGGTDTQYF. The CDR3 coding sequence is TGTGCCAGCAGCCTCATTAGCGGGGGGGGCACAGATACGCAGTATTTT.

The rearrangement uses TRBV5-1 and TRBJ1-1; D possibly corresponds to TRBD1 (5 bases). Trimming removed 4 bases at V and 2 bases at J, with 12 bases between. Germline-derived CDR1 and CDR2 are SGHRS and YFSETQ. CDR3 length: 14 residues. CDR3 coding DNA: TGCGCCAGCAGCCGCCTACAGGTTAACACTGAAGCTTTCTTT. It is translated as CASSRLQVNTEAFF. The entire variable domain, with the rest obtained from reference TRBV5-1 and TRBJ1-1, is as follows: KAGVTQTPRYLIKTRGQQVTLSCSPISGHRSVSWYQQTPGQGLQFLFEYFSETQRNKGNFPGRFSGRQFSNSRSEMNVSTLELGDSALYLCASSRLQVNTEAFFGQGTRLTVV.

The CDR3 DNA reads TGTGCCACCAGTACACTAGCGGGGGCAGAAGAGACCCAGTACTTC. Its protein is CATSTLAGAEETQYF. The chain has TRBV15 and TRBJ2-5, with TRBD2 matching over 11 bases. Losses at the gene ends were 6 bases for V and 3 bases for J; bases not matched to a gene: 6. The CDR3 contains 15 residues. Germline assignment: CDR1 LNHNV and CDR2 YYDKDF (reference sequence).

In this sample, this clone turned up a few times. The genes are TRBV7-9 and TRBJ1-2; D uncertain. CDR1 is SEHNR and CDR2 is FQNEAQ in the germline V gene (reference sequence). This CDR3 region has 16 residues. Trimming stripped 2 bases from V and 6 bases from J, with 19 bases between. CDR3 residues: CASSLLSLEGGDGYTF. The CDR3 bases are TGTGCCAGCAGCTTATTGTCGCTCGAGGGCGGGGATGGCTACACCTTC.

This chain joins TRBV6-2 or TRBV6-3 and TRBJ1-5; weak D call: TRBD1 (5 bases). Trimming removed 6 bases from V and 3 bases from J, with 21 bases in between. The germline gives CDR1 MNHEY, CDR2 SVGEGT. The CDR3 totals 17 residues. The CDR3 bases are TGTGCCAGCAGCCGAGGCAACGGCAGGGCGTTCAATCAGCCCCAGCATTTT. This sequence encodes CASSRGNGRAFNQPQHF.

The chain is built from TRBV6-2 or TRBV6-3 and TRBJ1-1; maybe TRBD1 (6 bases). Trimming left V 1 base short and J 3 bases short, with 9 bases between. Germline CDR1 is MNHEY and CDR2 is SVGEGT. The CDR3 length is 14 residues. The CDR3 DNA sequence: TGTGCCAGCAGTTACTGGTCAGGGGACACTGAAGCTTTCTTT. Its translation is CASSYWSGDTEAFF.

The chain is built from TRBV9 and TRBJ2-3; 7 nucleotides align to TRBD2. The CDR3 extends over 14 amino acids. The J segment lost 14 bases and the V segment lost 0 bases, leaving 12 bases of the junction unmatched. The germline V gene has CDR1 SGDLS and CDR2 YYNGEE. The CDR3 nucleotides read TGTGCCAGCAGCGTAGGGGTTGAACTAGCGATAATGTATTTT. It specifies CASSVGVELAIMYF. The full variable domain, with the rest looked up from reference TRBV9 and TRBJ2-3, is DSGVTQTPKHLITATGQRVTLRCSPRSGDLSVYWYQQSLDQGLQFLIQYYNGEERAKGNILERFSAQQFPDLHSELNLSSLELGDSALYFCASSVGVELAIMYFGPGTRLTVL.

The V and J genes are TRBV6-2 or TRBV6-3 and TRBJ1-5; 7 nucleotides match TRBD1. Per the germline V gene, CDR1 is MNHEY and CDR2 is SVGEGT. Unmatched junction bases numbered 12, after V lost 0 bases and J lost 4 bases. This CDR3 contains 18 residues. The CDR3 region has the DNA TGTGCCAGCAGTTACTCGACAGGGCTCATGCTCGGGAATCAGCCCCAGCATTTT. Its translation: CASSYSTGLMLGNQPQHF.

V gene TRBV2 combines with J gene TRBJ2-2, with 13 bases matching TRBD2. CDR3 length: 15 residues. Germline V lookup: CDR1 SNHLY, CDR2 FYNNEI. V shed 8 bases and J 6 bases; nucleotides not matched to a gene: 6. In DNA, the CDR3 is TGTGCCAGCCGAGGGACTAGCGGGGTCTCCGGGGAGCTGTTTTTT. Translated: CASRGTSGVSGELFF.

This sequence joins TRBV6-5 and TRBJ1-5; D call uncertain. There are 15 residues in the CDR3. The germline V and J ends were trimmed by 5 bases and 0 bases, with 11 bases remaining between them. Germline lookup yields CDR1 MNHEY and CDR2 SVGAGI. This chain's CDR3 is CASSRTSNSNQPQHF. The CDR3 DNA follows: TGTGCCAGCAGTCGAACATCGAATAGCAATCAGCCCCAGCATTTT.

This clone was seen only once. The CDR3 DNA follows: TGTACCCAGGACTATCAGAGCGGCGAAAAACTGTTTTTT. Amino acid sequence: CTQDYQSGEKLFF. The rearrangement joins TRBV7-9 to TRBJ1-4, with D unresolved. Germline CDR1 is SEHNR and CDR2 is FQNEAQ (reference sequence). This CDR3 region has 13 residues.